This TCR beta chain appears in the sequencing data of a study of chemoradiotherapy in HPV16-positive cancers. As for this clone: At one end, the junction sequence differs from germline, possibly due to a read error.

Germline V gene data show CDR1 as SSHAT and CDR2 as FNYEAQ (reference sequence). The CDR3 contains 15 residues. TCRdb's table, derived via immunoSEQ multiplex PCR, lists solely in-frame clones and lacks some. The sample yields about 15,000 clones, around four fifths seen once. The specimen was obtained from a patient who underwent chemoradiotherapy. The TCR sequence derives from a human donor with HPV-associated anogenital cancer. The chain recombines TRBV7-7 with TRBJ2-5; TRBD2 matches at 12 bases. The CDR3 nucleotides read TGTGCTAGCAACCTGACTAGCGGGGGCCAAGAGACCCAGTACTTC. Encoded protein: CASNLTSGGQETQYF.